This TCR beta chain emerged from a study of spatial heterogeneity in lung cancer. Across the whole study: Detected sequences consistently included more beta-chain ones than alpha-chain ones. Points from the study as a whole: Relative to follow-up, resection was when ubiquitous expanded tumor TCRs appeared more in blood.

In the library, each TCR cDNA molecule bore its own unique molecular identifier. MiXCR, applied by TCRdb to the 5' RACE reads, yields one record per CDR3 protein. The sample comprises some 10,000 distinct CDR3 sequences, about 5% of which are singletons, and 27% rests with the top ten. The time point here: sample taken at primary tumor resection. Whole RNA came from tumor, nontumor lung or frozen PBMC and was sequenced without being sorted. The donor group consisted of 55 to 85 patients who had untreated, early-stage non-small cell lung cancer. Germline CDR1 reads MGHRA; CDR2 reads YSYEKL. This CDR3 spans 15 amino acids. With 0 bases removed from V and 2 bases from J, the gap between germline ends came to 11 bases. This clonotype has at least ten counts. Antigen: not known.

The chain uses TRBV4-1 and TRBJ2-7; perhaps D is TRBD1 or TRBD2 (5 bases each). The clonotype comes from a male donor with early-stage non-small cell lung cancer. The sequencing here drew on PBMCs, taken at surgery. The CDR3 coding sequence is TGCGCCAGCAGCCAAGACGGGACGGCGGCCTACGAGCAGTACTTC. Translating it yields CASSQDGTAAYEQYF.